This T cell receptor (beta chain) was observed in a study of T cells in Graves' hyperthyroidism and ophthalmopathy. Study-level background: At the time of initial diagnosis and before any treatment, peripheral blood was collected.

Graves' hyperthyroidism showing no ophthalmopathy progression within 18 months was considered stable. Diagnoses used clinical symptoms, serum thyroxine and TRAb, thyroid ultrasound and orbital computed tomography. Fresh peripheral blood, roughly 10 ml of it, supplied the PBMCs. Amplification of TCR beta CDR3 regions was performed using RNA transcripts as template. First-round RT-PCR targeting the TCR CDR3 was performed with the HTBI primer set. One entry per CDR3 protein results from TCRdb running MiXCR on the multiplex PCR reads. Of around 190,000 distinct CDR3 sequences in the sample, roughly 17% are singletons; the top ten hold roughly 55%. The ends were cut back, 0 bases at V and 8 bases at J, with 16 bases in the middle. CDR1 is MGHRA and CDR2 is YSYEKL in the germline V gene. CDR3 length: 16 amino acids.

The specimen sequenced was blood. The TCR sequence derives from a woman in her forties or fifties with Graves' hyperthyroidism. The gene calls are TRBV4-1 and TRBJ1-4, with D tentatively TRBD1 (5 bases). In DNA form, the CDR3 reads TGCGCCAGCAGCCAAGACCCGGGGCAGGGTTACGAAAAACTGTTTTTT. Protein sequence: CASSQDPGQGYEKLFF.